This TCR beta chain was sequenced during a study of T cells in Graves' hyperthyroidism and ophthalmopathy (dated by TCRdb to the late 2010s). Study-level background: Peripheral blood was sampled at the time of initial diagnosis, prior to any treatment. To identify TCR V-J signatures that set the groups apart, the researchers used a discovery cohort of 100 patients, made up of roughly 45 with Graves' ophthalmopathy and approximately 57 with stable Graves' hyperthyroidism. Prospective prediction of ophthalmopathy was tested in an independent validation cohort consisting of roughly 19 hyperthyroidism patients and over 15 patients who later progressed to ophthalmopathy. For training and testing, the 100 patients in the discovery cohort were randomly divided in a 7:3 ratio. Thyroid tissue and blood T-cell repertoires from six Graves' hyperthyroidism patients were also compared in the study. After sampling, hyperthyroidism patients received methimazole starting at 30 mg daily, and ophthalmopathy patients received high-dose intravenous methylprednisolone. The paper reports TCR Vbeta CDR3 sequencing of some 140 peripheral blood samples: approximately 41 ophthalmopathy, under 80 hyperthyroidism and approximately 17 progressor patients.

Ophthalmopathy patients had moderately to severely active disease, Clinical Activity Score of at least 3, NOSPECS grade of at least 4, and duration under 3 months. The study excluded patients with uncontrolled infections, other autoimmune diseases, pregnancy or lactation. Diagnoses were established on the basis of clinical symptoms, serum thyroxine and TRAb, thyroid ultrasound, and orbital computed tomography. PBMCs were separated from roughly 9.3 ml of fresh peripheral blood using Ficoll-Paque density gradient centrifugation. Total RNA was extracted using Trizol reagent, and RNA quality was assessed on an Agilent 2100 Bioanalyzer. The TCR beta CDR3 regions were amplified from the RNA transcripts. The first round of RT-PCR for the TCR CDR3 was performed with the HTBI primer set and the Qiagen OneStep RT-PCR kit. The libraries were constructed in a second round of multiplex PCR and then size-selected and purified. The libraries were sequenced on an Illumina HiSeq2000 using paired-end 100 bp reads. The source study handled its data this way. SOAPnuke was used to process the raw data, throwing out any read that contained adapters or uncalled bases, had a mean Phred below 15, or lacked an exact constant-primer or identifier match. High-quality paired reads were merged with COPE v1.2.5, and unique nucleotide sequences were defined as clonotypes. Clonotypes were aligned to IMGT TRBV, TRBD and TRBJ reference segments using MiTCR v1.1. The analysis was restricted to V-J combinations with a frequency above 0.0001, which together covered 99% to 99.2% of the repertoires. The TCS score was defined as F50 (clonal expansion) divided by E x V (chaos), with BLOSUM62-based TCRdist calculated between CDR3 peptides within each V-J. Welch's t-statistics and random forest reduced roughly 500 V-J features to 13, which were used in a naive Bayes classifier (R e1071). Through fastp at Q25 and MiXCR, TCRdb rebuilt clones from the public reads, retaining in-frame beta chains. For every CDR3 protein sequence, its rows merge into one entry that carries the most common genes and DNA. The V and J calls, along with clone size, are taken from TCRdb and not from the paper's own processing. The sample table shows 300,000 to 350,000 distinct CDR3 sequences, and about a sixth are seen once. Jointly, the top ten make up 15% of the sample.

Broad study findings and their caveats: In cross-validation, a model built on a 13 V-J signature told ophthalmopathy apart from stable hyperthyroidism with approximately 90% sensitivity and approximately 81% specificity, and in testing the same model reached 80%/75%. No statistical method was used to fix the sample size in advance, and group allocation was not hidden from the investigators. During validation, the model predicted progression to ophthalmopathy a median of about 6.5 months ahead of onset, with 70.59% sensitivity and more than 72% specificity. Most expanded thyroid clonotypes (frequency above 0.001) were also detected in blood, a finding suggesting that blood repertoires may reflect thyroid immune responses.

This clonotype was seen repeatedly, ten times or more. The antigen this receptor binds is unknown. Base qualities are not at hand, and no much larger clone is one base apart. The CDR3 goes from the cysteine to the phenylalanine over 16 residues. Here the CDR3 DNA is all that survives: 48 bases in frame from base 1. Ends trimmed: V by 2 bases, J by 3 bases; bases unmatched to a gene: 8. CDR1 and CDR2 were assigned from the germline V gene (reference sequence) as MNHEY and SMNVEV. The clonotype comes from a woman between 35 and 50 years old with Graves' ophthalmopathy. The V gene is TRBV27 and the J gene is TRBJ2-7; TRBD2 fits 9 bases in the junction. Sequencing was performed on blood. The CDR3 in this case is CASSLAGGDAIYEQYF. At the DNA level, the sequence is TGTGCCAGCAGTTTAGCGGGAGGGGATGCCATCTACGAGCAGTACTTC.